The clone carrying this T cell receptor (beta chain) was seen at least ten times. What it binds is unknown. Regarding time point: newly diagnosed GD, antithyroid drugs for less than 3 months. Construction of the TCR library relied on RNA isolated from PBMCs. An endocrinology department in Xi'an, China, recruited the patients. Collection of peripheral blood (around 10 milliliters) was done using EDTA tubes. The sample is drawn from a study of regulatory T cells in long-lasting Graves disease. Study-wide results and caveats: TRBV28, TRBJ1-2 and TRBJ2-5 were segments that persistent disease favored. Among the persistent patients, some 2,900 public clonotypes were shared, more than the 750 to 1,000 shared among new patients.

V lost 0 bases and J lost 4, with 8 bases in between. The CDR3 has 14 residues. Construction of TCR beta libraries relied on iRepertoire HTBI primers and on Arm-PCR targeting CDR3 regions. TCRdb used MiXCR to reprocess the multiplex PCR reads, holding one entry per CDR3 protein. The data hold under 250,000 distinct CDR3 sequences, with 20% to 25% observed a single time. The specimen was peripheral blood mononuclear cells (PBMCs), collected at new diagnosis, from a patient treated with antithyroid drugs. The rearrangement links TRBV12-3 or TRBV12-4 to TRBJ2-3, with D perhaps being TRBD1 or TRBD2 (5 bases each). The TCR comes from a female donor with Graves disease. CDR3 loop: CASSLAGVPDTQYF. In DNA form, the CDR3 reads TGTGCCAGCAGTTTAGCGGGGGTTCCAGATACGCAGTATTTT.